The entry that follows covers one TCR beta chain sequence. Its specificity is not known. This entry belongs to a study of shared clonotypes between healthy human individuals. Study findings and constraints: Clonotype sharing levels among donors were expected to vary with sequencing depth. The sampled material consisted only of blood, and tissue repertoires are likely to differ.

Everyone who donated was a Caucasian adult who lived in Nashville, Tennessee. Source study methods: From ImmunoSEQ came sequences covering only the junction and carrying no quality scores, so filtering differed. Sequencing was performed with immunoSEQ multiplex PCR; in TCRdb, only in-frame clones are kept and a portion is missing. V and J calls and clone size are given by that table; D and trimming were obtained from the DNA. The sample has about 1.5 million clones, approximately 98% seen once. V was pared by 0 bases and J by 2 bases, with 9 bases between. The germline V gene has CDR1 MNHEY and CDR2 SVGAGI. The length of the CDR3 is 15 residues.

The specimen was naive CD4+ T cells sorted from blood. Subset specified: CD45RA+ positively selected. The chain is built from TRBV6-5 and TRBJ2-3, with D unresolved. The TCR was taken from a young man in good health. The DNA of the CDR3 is TGTGCCAGCAGTTACTCGATGGGAAACACAGATACGCAGTATTTT. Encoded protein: CASSYSMGNTDTQYF.